Shown below are 16 T cell receptor beta chains from a single sample sequenced in a study of T cell changes during pregnancy in multiple sclerosis. The protocol was immunoSEQ multiplex PCR, while the TCRdb copy is restricted to in-frame clones and leaves out a portion. The sample records about 53,000 clones, around 89% being singletons. The input for sequencing was peripheral blood, taken after pregnancy. These receptors originate from a female donor in good health, enrolled as a control in a pregnancy study.

This chain connects TRBV28 to TRBJ2-7, with 8 bases matching TRBD2. The CDR3 extends over 15 amino acids. The V gene end was trimmed by 5 bases and the J gene end by 2 bases; junction bases not matched to a gene: 8. In germline, CDR1 is MDHEN, CDR2 SYDVKM. For the CDR3, the DNA is TGTGCCAGCAGTGTTAGCGGGAAGGCGGCCTACGAGCAGTACTTC. This codes for CASSVSGKAAYEQYF.

The rearrangement uses TRBV14 and TRBJ2-6; D not resolved. The CDR3 contains 15 residues. Trimming cost V 4 bases and J 3 bases, with 10 bases left between them. Germline V CDR1 and CDR2: SGHDN, FVKESK. The CDR3 DNA follows: TGTGCCAGCAGCCGTGTCGGTGGTGGGGCCAACGTCCTGACTTTC. It is translated as CASSRVGGGANVLTF.

The chain has TRBV28 and TRBJ2-7; 14 bases are a match to TRBD2. In germline, CDR1 is MDHEN, CDR2 SYDVKM. V shed 3 bases, J shed 4 bases, and the junction held 11 bases outside the gene matches. This CDR3 is 18 amino acids long. In nucleotides, the CDR3 is TGTGCCAGCAGTTTTGCGGGACTAGCGGGAGAAAATGGTTACGAGCAGTACTTC. Translating it yields CASSFAGLAGENGYEQYF.

The genes are TRBV25-1 and TRBJ2-1, with D possibly being TRBD1 (5 bases). The germline V gene has CDR1 MGHDK and CDR2 SYGVNS. The CDR3 is 11 residues long. Trimming left V 7 bases short and J 8 bases short, with 9 bases between. CDR3 in amino acids: CASKGWDEQFF. The CDR3 DNA reads TGTGCCAGCAAGGGGTGGGATGAGCAGTTCTTC. Full variable domain (missing parts from reference TRBV25-1 and TRBJ2-1): EADIYQTPRYLVIGTGKKITLECSQTMGHDKMYWYQQDPGMELHLIHYSYGVNSTEKGDLSSESTVSRIRTEHFPLTLESARPSHTSQYLCASKGWDEQFFGPGTRLTVL.

The V call is TRBV11-1, the J call TRBJ1-2; tentatively, D is TRBD1 (5 bases). The V end lost 1 base, the J end lost 7 bases, and 16 bases lay between the germline ends. There are 15 residues in the CDR3. CDR1 is SGHAT, CDR2 FQDESV, per germline (reference sequence). Here the CDR3 DNA reads TGTGCCAGCAGCTTAGGATTGGCGCAGGGAGGTGGCTACACCTTC. Residues: CASSLGLAQGGGYTF.

The V gene is TRBV27, the J gene TRBJ1-5, with D unresolved. Germline V lookup: CDR1 MNHEY, CDR2 SMNVEV (reference sequence). This CDR3 region has 15 residues. Trimming shortened V by 5 bases and J by 0 bases, and 11 bases separated the two germline ends. DNA of the CDR3: TGTGCCAGCAGTCCCAAAGTACATAGCAATCAGCCCCAGCATTTT. Protein: CASSPKVHSNQPQHF.

The chain employs TRBV5-1 and TRBJ2-7, with 13 nucleotides matching TRBD2. The CDR3 spans 15 residues. CDR1 SGHRS and CDR2 YFSETQ come from the germline V gene. Trimming took 4 bases from V and 6 from J; bases not matched to a gene: 7. The CDR3 reads CASSVTSGRALEQYF. The DNA for the CDR3 is TGCGCCAGCAGCGTTACTAGCGGGAGGGCCCTCGAGCAGTACTTC.

The rearrangement links TRBV6-4 to TRBJ2-3; TRBD2 might be the D (6 bases). V lost 4 bases, J lost 2 bases, and 10 bases lay in between. Germline V gene lookup returns CDR1 MRHNA and CDR2 SNTAGT. The CDR3 is made up of 14 amino acids. CDR3 amino acids: CASSASGDTDTQYF. In DNA form, the CDR3 reads TGTGCCAGCAGTGCATCGGGGGACACAGATACGCAGTATTTT.

The chain combines TRBV27 with TRBJ1-2; the D is unclear. Germline assignment: CDR1 MNHEY and CDR2 SMNVEV (reference sequence). Trimming left V 0 bases short and J 4 bases short, with 6 bases between. CDR3 length: 13 residues. As DNA, the CDR3 is TGTGCCAGCAGTTTATCTAGAAGCTATGGCTACACCTTC. Translation gives CASSLSRSYGYTF.

The CDR3: CASSLELEQYF. CDR3 coding DNA: TGTGCCAGCAGCTTAGAACTCGAGCAGTACTTC. The chain couples TRBV7-9 to TRBJ2-7, with D unclear. The CDR3 contains 11 residues. Trimming removed 1 base at V and 6 bases at J, with 4 bases between. Per the germline V gene, CDR1 is SEHNR and CDR2 is FQNEAQ (reference sequence).

The chain is built from TRBV4-2 and TRBJ2-3, with D perhaps matching TRBD1 (5 bases). The germline gives CDR1 LGHNA, CDR2 YNFKEQ. The CDR3 extends over 13 amino acids. V was cut by 4 bases and J by 4 bases, with 9 bases left in between. The CDR3 DNA reads TGTGCCAGCAGCCCAGCCAGGGCAGATACGCAGTATTTT. This encodes CASSPARADTQYF.

V usage is TRBV7-9 and J usage is TRBJ2-2; 8 bases agree with TRBD2. Germline CDR1 is SEHNR and CDR2 is FQNEAQ (reference sequence). V was pared by 7 bases and J by 6 bases, with 7 bases of the junction left unmatched. This CDR3 spans 14 amino acids. CDR3 in amino acids: CASTGLAGPGELFF. For the CDR3, the DNA is TGTGCCAGCACAGGACTAGCAGGCCCCGGGGAGCTGTTTTTT.

This sequence joins TRBV4-2 and TRBJ2-2; TRBD2 agrees at 11 bases. The V and J ends lost 0 bases and 4 bases, in that order; junction bases with no gene match: 7. Germline V gene lookup returns CDR1 LGHNA and CDR2 YNFKEQ. This CDR3 spans 18 amino acids. CDR3 sequence: CASSQDYGLAGGTGELFF. As DNA, the CDR3 is TGTGCCAGCAGCCAAGATTACGGCCTAGCGGGAGGCACCGGGGAGCTGTTTTTT.

The chain has TRBV10-3 and TRBJ2-7; maybe TRBD1 (8 bases). Per germline, CDR1 ENHRY and CDR2 SYGVKD. Trimming cost V 7 bases and J 6 bases, with 16 bases left between them. This CDR3 region has 13 residues. The CDR3 reads CAITSTGGGEQYF. CDR3 bases: TGTGCCATCACCTCCACAGGGGGGGGCGAGCAGTACTTC.

V usage is TRBV5-1 and J usage is TRBJ1-6; 7 nucleotides line up with TRBD1. Trimming removed 4 bases from V and 7 bases from J; junction bases left unmatched: 5. The CDR3 is 14 residues long. Germline-derived CDR1 and CDR2 are SGHRS and YFSETQ. CDR3 bases: TGCGCCAGCAGCGTCGGGACAGACAATTCACCCCTCCACTTT. Translation: CASSVGTDNSPLHF.

This chain uses TRBV29-1 with TRBJ1-1; D is uncertain. V shed 0 bases and J shed 2 bases, with 4 bases lying between them. Germline CDR1 SQVTM, CDR2 ANQGSEA. This CDR3 region has 12 residues. CDR3: CSVEDGNTEAFF. CDR3 coding DNA: TGCAGCGTTGAAGATGGCAACACTGAAGCTTTCTTT. Supplemented by reference TRBV29-1 and TRBJ1-1, the full variable domain reads SAVISQKPSRDICQRGTSLTIQCQVDSQVTMMFWYRQQPGQSLTLIATANQGSEATYESGFVIDKFPISRPNLTFSTLTVSNMSPEDSSIYLCSVEDGNTEAFFGQGTRLTVV.